This is a list of T cell receptor beta chains from one sample in a study of T cells after yellow fever vaccination. TCRdb recomputed calls from the 5' RACE reads with MiXCR, one row per CDR3 protein. The table shows roughly 150,000 distinct CDR3 sequences, with roughly 8.2% occurring only once. The specimen comprised CD4+ T cells sorted from PBMCs, sampled 5 days after the yellow fever booster vaccination. These receptors were taken from a young man who received the YFV17D yellow fever vaccine. Both conserved end residues are trimmed from each CDR3.

V	J	CDR3
TRBV20-1	TRBJ2-7	SAPRFAGGEEQY
TRBV5-1	TRBJ2-7	ASSSPDRGVYEQY
TRBV30	TRBJ2-6	AWRGPGANVLT
TRBV25-1	TRBJ2-2	ASGGKTPDTGELF
TRBV27	TRBJ2-5	ASRDRGAGETQY
TRBV6-2/TRBV6-3	TRBJ2-2	ASRQAGLAGGGTGELF
TRBV30	TRBJ1-2	AWSVQPLGGGYT
TRBV5-5	TRBJ2-1	ASSFLSANEQF
TRBV30	TRBJ2-7	AWSWGQLTYEQY
TRBV20-1	TRBJ1-5	SARVGSSHGQPQH
TRBV7-8	TRBJ2-2	ASSSYRETGELF
TRBV18	TRBJ2-1	ASSPGLAGGLDEQF
TRBV6-1	TRBJ1-3	ASSELAGGNTIY
TRBV11-2	TRBJ2-1	ASSYHRGESYEQF
TRBV12-3/TRBV12-4	TRBJ2-1	ASSPTEVTYNEQF
TRBV7-2	TRBJ2-1	ASSSLGPISEQF
TRBV4-2	TRBJ2-5	ASSPRALAGGPLETQY
TRBV29-1	TRBJ2-1	SVEPTGGRVAPQF
TRBV30	TRBJ2-7	AWSISISANEQY
TRBV2	TRBJ1-2	ASREHREGYT
TRBV7-9	TRBJ1-6	ASSLGQINSPLH
TRBV11-2	TRBJ2-1	ASSFGRYNEQF
TRBV2	TRBJ2-3	ASRKGQGTDTQY
TRBV29-1	TRBJ2-3	SVGIQGGRTDTQY
TRBV9	TRBJ2-6	ASSVDKYLSGANVLT
TRBV7-2	TRBJ1-1	ASSLTRRDSQAF
TRBV30	TRBJ2-7	AWSIGSDYEQY
TRBV6-1	TRBJ2-2	ASSRGSTPRELF
TRBV5-1	TRBJ2-1	ASSAGLAGVGEQF
TRBV5-1	TRBJ1-4	ASRLDGGYEKLF
TRBV20-1	TRBJ2-7	SAGGGTGKNEQY
TRBV3-1	TRBJ2-5	ASSLRGGAHETQY
TRBV24-1	TRBJ2-1	ATSDPGSEQF
TRBV7-2	TRBJ2-5	ASSSREWGETQY
TRBV6-2/TRBV6-3	TRBJ2-1	ASVRAGGRNEQF
TRBV20-1	TRBJ2-1	SARDPSRRAGGYNEQF
TRBV29-1	TRBJ1-2	SVGRDRSEGYT
TRBV5-6	TRBJ2-5	ASSLISGLYQETQY
TRBV7-2	TRBJ2-5	ASTRARLGTQY
TRBV29-1	TRBJ1-2	SVEGGQGENYGYT
TRBV6-5	TRBJ1-2	ASSGQENGYT
TRBV4-3	TRBJ2-1	ASSPWGGLSYNEQF
TRBV7-2	TRBJ2-3	ASSFGQGINTDTQY
TRBV19	TRBJ2-2	ASRLGPNTGELF
TRBV6-1	TRBJ1-6	ASGVGGKGTLH
TRBV5-1	TRBJ2-6	ASSLAGAVGANVLT
TRBV20-1	TRBJ2-7	SASRYRYEQY
TRBV6-5	TRBJ2-3	ASSYGRVRGTDTQY
TRBV3-1	TRBJ2-5	ASSQLGETQY
TRBV10-3	TRBJ2-5	AINERAQETQY
TRBV4-3	TRBJ2-1	ASSHTRELGDEQF
TRBV20-1	TRBJ1-3	SARDPRGGNTIY
TRBV18	TRBJ2-7	ASSPEQSYEQY
TRBV4-3	TRBJ2-1	ASSQGHGTLQF
TRBV5-1	TRBJ2-1	ASSFGRDNEQF
TRBV24-1	TRBJ2-1	ATSDPGTGESGEQF
TRBV6-2/TRBV6-3	TRBJ2-5	ASSYSIRRSGRGDQETQY